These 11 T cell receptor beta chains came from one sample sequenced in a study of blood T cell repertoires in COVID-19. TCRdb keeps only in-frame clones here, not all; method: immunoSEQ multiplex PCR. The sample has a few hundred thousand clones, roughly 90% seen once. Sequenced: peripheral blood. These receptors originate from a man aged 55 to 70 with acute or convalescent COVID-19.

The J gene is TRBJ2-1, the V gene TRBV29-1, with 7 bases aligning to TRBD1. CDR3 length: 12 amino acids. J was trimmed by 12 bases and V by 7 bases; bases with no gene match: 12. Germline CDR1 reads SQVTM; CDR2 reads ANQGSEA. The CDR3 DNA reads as TGCAGCGGAGACTCGACAGGGCCGGGGCAGTTCTTC. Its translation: CSGDSTGPGQFF.

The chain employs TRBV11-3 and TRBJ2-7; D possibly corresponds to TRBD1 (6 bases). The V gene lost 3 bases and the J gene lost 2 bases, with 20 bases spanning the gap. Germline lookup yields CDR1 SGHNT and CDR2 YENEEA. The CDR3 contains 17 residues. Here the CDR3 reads CASSFVMDSLSPYEQYF. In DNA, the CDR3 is TGTGCCAGCAGCTTTGTTATGGACAGTTTAAGCCCCTACGAGCAGTACTTC.

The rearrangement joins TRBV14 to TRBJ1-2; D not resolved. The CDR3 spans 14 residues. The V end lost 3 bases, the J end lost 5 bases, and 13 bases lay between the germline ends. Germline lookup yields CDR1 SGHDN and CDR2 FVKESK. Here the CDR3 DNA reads TGTGCCAGCAGCCAGGGAGGCGGGAGGTATGGCTACACCTTC. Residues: CASSQGGGRYGYTF.

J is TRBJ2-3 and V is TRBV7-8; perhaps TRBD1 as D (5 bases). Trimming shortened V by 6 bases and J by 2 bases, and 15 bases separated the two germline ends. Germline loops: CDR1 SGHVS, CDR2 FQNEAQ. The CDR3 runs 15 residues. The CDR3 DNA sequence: TGTGCCAGCAGTTCGCTGTGGGGCAACACAGATACGCAGTATTTT. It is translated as CASSSLWGNTDTQYF.

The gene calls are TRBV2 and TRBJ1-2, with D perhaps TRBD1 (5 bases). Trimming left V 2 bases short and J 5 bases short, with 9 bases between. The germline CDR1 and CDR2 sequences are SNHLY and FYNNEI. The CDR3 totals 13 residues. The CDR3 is CASSESGLYGYTF. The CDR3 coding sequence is TGTGCCAGCAGTGAATCGGGACTTTATGGCTACACCTTC.

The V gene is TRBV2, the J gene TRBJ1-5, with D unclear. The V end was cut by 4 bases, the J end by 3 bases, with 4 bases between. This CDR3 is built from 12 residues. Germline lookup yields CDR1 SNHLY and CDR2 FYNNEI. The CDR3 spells CASSGDNQPQHF. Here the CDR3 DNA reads TGTGCCAGCAGTGGAGACAATCAGCCCCAGCATTTT.

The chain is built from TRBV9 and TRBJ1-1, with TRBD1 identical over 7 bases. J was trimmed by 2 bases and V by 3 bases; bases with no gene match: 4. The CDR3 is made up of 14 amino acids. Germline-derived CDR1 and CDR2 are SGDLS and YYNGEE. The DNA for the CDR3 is TGTGCCAGCAGCGCTCAGGGGGTTAACACTGAAGCTTTCTTT. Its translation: CASSAQGVNTEAFF.

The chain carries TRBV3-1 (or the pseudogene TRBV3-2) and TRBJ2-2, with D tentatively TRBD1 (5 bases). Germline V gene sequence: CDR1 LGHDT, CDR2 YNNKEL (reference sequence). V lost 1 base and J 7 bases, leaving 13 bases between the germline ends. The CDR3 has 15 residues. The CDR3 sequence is CASSQGAGKVGELFF. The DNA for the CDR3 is TGTGCCAGCAGCCAAGGGGCAGGGAAGGTCGGGGAGCTGTTTTTT.

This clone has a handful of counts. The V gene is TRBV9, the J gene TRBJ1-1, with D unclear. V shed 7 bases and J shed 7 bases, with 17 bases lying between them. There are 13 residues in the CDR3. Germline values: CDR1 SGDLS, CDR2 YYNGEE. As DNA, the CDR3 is TGTGCCAGCGACCCGTCCGGCGGTGGTGAAGCTTTCTTT. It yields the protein CASDPSGGGEAFF.

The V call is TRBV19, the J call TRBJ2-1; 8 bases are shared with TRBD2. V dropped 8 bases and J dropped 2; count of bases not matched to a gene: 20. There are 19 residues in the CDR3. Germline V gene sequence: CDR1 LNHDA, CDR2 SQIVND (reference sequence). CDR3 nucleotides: TGTGCCAGTGGGGAGTGGGCGGGAGGCCCTCCACCCGCCTACAATGAGCAGTTCTTC. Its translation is CASGEWAGGPPPAYNEQFF.

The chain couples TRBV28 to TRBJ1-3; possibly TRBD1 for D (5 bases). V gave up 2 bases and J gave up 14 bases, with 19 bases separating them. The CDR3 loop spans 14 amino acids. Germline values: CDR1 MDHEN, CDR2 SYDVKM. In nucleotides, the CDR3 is TGTGCCAGCAGTTTACAGGGTGTTTGGAACAGCCTATATTTT. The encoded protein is CASSLQGVWNSLYF.